This T cell receptor (beta chain) came from a study of spatial heterogeneity in lung cancer. Study information: In cases with available follow-up PBMC samples, these were sequenced at a median of roughly two years after resection.

One entry per CDR3 protein, called by TCRdb with MiXCR from the 5' RACE reads. The data show about 120,000 distinct CDR3 sequences, 9% to 15% seen once. Described time point: blood at routine non-recurrence follow-up after resection. The study sequenced unsorted whole RNA from tumor, nontumor lung or frozen PBMC. Trimming removed 0 bases from V and 2 bases from J, with 11 bases in between. Germline V gene lookup returns CDR1 LGHDT and CDR2 YNNKEL (reference sequence). There are 16 residues in the CDR3. The chain employs TRBV3-1 and TRBJ2-1; D is possibly TRBD1 or TRBD2 (5 bases each). Here the sequenced sample was PBMCs, taken at follow-up. This TCR derives from a male donor with early-stage non-small cell lung cancer. As DNA, the CDR3 is TGTGCCAGCAGCCAAGATGGGCAGGGACCCTACAATGAGCAGTTCTTC. Protein: CASSQDGQGPYNEQFF.